This record concerns one T cell receptor (beta chain) sequence. What it recognizes is unknown. The source of the sample is a study of shared clonotypes between healthy human individuals. In the study overall: Researchers assigned three CD4 naive, three CD4 memory, two CD8 naive and one CD8 memory plate to each donor.

The CDR3 covers 14 residues. The germline V gene has CDR1 MGHDK and CDR2 SYGVNS. Trimming removed 5 bases at V and 1 base at J, with 12 bases between. Sequenced by immunoSEQ multiplex PCR; TCRdb stores in-frame clones only, minus some. The profile covers around 2,000,000 clones, with about 95% appearing a single time and roughly 1% taken by the ten largest. Naive CD8 cells comprised CD45RO-negative, CCR7-positively selected cells, excluding terminally differentiated effector memory CD45RA+ cells. General study findings and limits: Rarefaction indicated that sorted-subset sequencing remained incomplete although depth was large. Genetic and exposure-history diversity was limited by the small donor number. Clonotype sharing among donors likely depends on sequencing depth.

This receptor was taken from a man aged 18 to 29 in good health. Specimen: naive CD8+ T cells sorted from blood. The chain carries TRBV25-1 and TRBJ2-7; TRBD1 or TRBD2 may be the D gene (5 bases each). CDR3: CASSPGRISYEQYF. The CDR3 region has the DNA TGTGCCAGCAGTCCGGGACGGATATCCTACGAGCAGTACTTC.